What follows are 10 T cell receptor beta chains derived from one specimen sequenced in a study of T cell changes during pregnancy in multiple sclerosis. Sequencing used immunoSEQ multiplex PCR; TCRdb keeps in-frame clones, though not all of them. The sample has about 73,000 clones, approximately 92% seen once. The sample in question was peripheral blood, obtained in the third trimester of pregnancy. The source is a female donor in good health, enrolled as a control in a pregnancy study.

The chain uses TRBV11-3 and TRBJ2-5; D not certain. CDR1 and CDR2 (germline): SGHNT, YENEEA. This CDR3 has 13 residues. V dropped 3 bases and J dropped 7 bases, with 12 bases sitting between them. CDR3 DNA: TGTGCCAGCAGCTTCGACTCCTTGGGGACCCAGTACTTC. Translated, it gives CASSFDSLGTQYF. The full variable domain, with the rest looked up from reference TRBV11-3 and TRBJ2-5, is EAGVVQSPRYKIIEKKQPVAFWCNPISGHNTLYWYLQNLGQGPELLIRYENEEAVDDSQLPKDRFSAERLKGVDSTLKIQPAELGDSAVYLCASSFDSLGTQYFGPGTRLLVL.

The rearrangement uses TRBV9 and TRBJ2-7; TRBD2 matches 8 bases. The CDR3 totals 15 residues. Trimming took 0 bases from V and 3 from J; bases not matched to a gene: 5. The germline V gene has CDR1 SGDLS and CDR2 YYNGEE. Written as DNA, the CDR3 is TGTGCCAGCAGCGTAGAACTAGCGGAGATCTACGAGCAGTACTTC. It encodes CASSVELAEIYEQYF.

The gene calls are TRBV21-1 and TRBJ1-5; TRBD1, as called in the table, went unchecked against the DNA. TRBV21-1 is deemed a pseudogene. CDR3 size: 15 residues. CDR3 protein: CASTSGVGSNQPQHF. CDR3 sequence (DNA): TGTGCCAGCACCTCAGGGGTAGGGAGCAATCAGCCCCAGCATTTT.

The rearrangement uses TRBV10-3 and TRBJ1-2; D is possibly TRBD1 (5 bases). There are 12 residues in the CDR3. Trimming cost V 4 bases and J 4 bases, with 7 bases left between them. Germline-derived CDR1 and CDR2 are ENHRY and SYGVKD. DNA of the CDR3: TGTGCCATCAGTGCTGGGGCCTATGGCTACACCTTC. Its translation is CAISAGAYGYTF.

This chain joins TRBV27 and TRBJ2-5; TRBD2 aligns across 7 bases. The V gene end was trimmed by 5 bases and the J gene end by 5 bases; junction bases not matched to a gene: 11. Germline CDR1 reads MNHEY; CDR2 reads SMNVEV (reference sequence). The CDR3 is 15 amino acids. CDR3 DNA: TGTGCCAGCAGTCGTTTGACGGGAGGAGGGGAGACCCAGTACTTC. It codes for CASSRLTGGGETQYF.

This clone was detected only once. The rearrangement joins TRBV30 to TRBJ2-5, with 7 bases matching TRBD1. Germline V gene lookup returns CDR1 GTSNPN and CDR2 SVGIG (reference sequence). The junction had 7 bases not matched to a gene; V was cut back by 2 bases and J by 4 bases. The CDR3 length is 14 residues. CDR3 in amino acids: CAWSQPTGRETQYF. For the CDR3, the DNA is TGTGCCTGGAGTCAACCGACAGGGAGAGAGACCCAGTACTTC.

The chain uses TRBV27 and TRBJ1-5; no reliable D call. The germline gives CDR1 MNHEY, CDR2 SMNVEV (reference sequence). V lost 4 bases to trimming and J lost 5 bases, with 12 bases between them. The CDR3 spans 14 residues. CDR3 region: CASSSAGSYQPQHF. Written as DNA, the CDR3 is TGTGCCAGCAGTTCGGCCGGGAGTTATCAGCCCCAGCATTTT.

This chain's CDR3 is CASSSVQGVNSNQPQHF. The CDR3 DNA reads TGTGCCAGCAGCAGCGTTCAGGGCGTAAATAGCAATCAGCCCCAGCATTTT. The chain employs TRBV7-2 and TRBJ1-5, with D possibly being TRBD1 (5 bases). This CDR3 has 17 amino acids. Trimming cost V 5 bases and J 0 bases, with 17 bases left between them. Per the germline V gene, CDR1 is SGHTA and CDR2 is FQGNSA.

V usage is TRBV4-1 and J usage is TRBJ2-7; possibly TRBD2 for D (6 bases). The CDR3 is 16 amino acids. V lost 1 base, J lost 3 bases, and 16 bases lay in between. Looked up from germline, CDR1 is MGHRA and CDR2 is YSYEKL. The CDR3 is CASSQVKWTGVYEQYF. The CDR3 region has the DNA TGCGCCAGCAGCCAAGTGAAATGGACGGGAGTCTACGAGCAGTACTTC.

V gene TRBV28 combines with J gene TRBJ2-3; 9 bases match TRBD2. Germline trimming cut 2 bases from V and 4 bases from J; bases unmatched to any gene: 10. The germline gives CDR1 MDHEN, CDR2 SYDVKM. This CDR3 comprises 17 residues. Here the CDR3 DNA reads TGTGCCAGCAGTTTAGGAGTTCGGCGGGGGGGCTCAGATACGCAGTATTTT. The encoded protein is CASSLGVRRGGSDTQYF.